These 4 T cell receptor beta chains share one sample of origin, sequenced in a study of cytomegalovirus exposure and HLA in healthy donors. A multiplex PCR was run with 60 Vbeta primers and 13 Jbeta primers. Only in-frame clones appear in the TCRdb table, and some are missing; sequencing was by immunoSEQ multiplex PCR. The table shows around 130,000 clones, with approximately 81% occurring only once. Sequencing was performed on PBMCs. All receptors derive from a man aged 18 to 29 in good health and CMV-seronegative.

The chain uses TRBV12-5 and TRBJ2-7, with 10 nucleotides matching TRBD1. V shed 5 bases and J 1 base; nucleotides not matched to a gene: 5. Germline V gene data show CDR1 as LGHNT and CDR2 as FRNRAP. CDR3 length: 15 residues. DNA of the CDR3: TGTGCTAGTGGTCATAGGACAGGGGGGTCCTACGAGCAGTACTTC. This translates into CASGHRTGGSYEQYF.

V is TRBV6-5 and J is TRBJ1-1; D might be TRBD1 (6 bases). This CDR3 is 14 amino acids long. The V gene's germline CDR1 is MNHEY and CDR2 SVGAGI. V dropped 2 bases and J dropped 5 bases, with 12 bases sitting between them. As DNA, the CDR3 is TGTGCCAGCAGTTACGGGGGCGTGGGGACTGAAGCTTTCTTT. This gives the protein CASSYGGVGTEAFF.

The chain combines TRBV2 with TRBJ1-2, with a possible D match to TRBD1 (6 bases). The CDR3 has 16 residues. Germline loops: CDR1 SNHLY, CDR2 FYNNEI. V was clipped by 2 bases and J by 3 bases, with 16 bases between them. The CDR3: CASSEQAGDLDYGYTF. The CDR3 DNA sequence: TGTGCCAGCAGTGAACAGGCAGGGGATCTTGACTATGGCTACACCTTC.

The chain recombines TRBV28 with TRBJ2-1, with D possibly matching TRBD1 (5 bases). CDR1 is MDHEN and CDR2 is SYDVKM in the germline V gene. The CDR3 consists of 15 residues. Deletions cut 3 bases from V and 4 bases from J, with 13 bases between. Here the CDR3 reads CASSFLWGRYNEQFF. In nucleotides, the CDR3 is TGTGCCAGCAGTTTTCTTTGGGGCCGGTACAATGAGCAGTTCTTC.